What follows describes a single TCR beta chain. Its target is unknown. This CDR3 is built from 14 residues. V was shortened by 2 bases and J by 5 bases, with 13 bases between the two germline ends. CDR1 and CDR2 from the germline V gene are SGDLS and YYNGEE. The unexposed donors gave CD4+ T cells in 2011-2018, prior to COVID-19. CD4+ T cells were isolated from the cells after 10 days of culture. Testing used SARS-CoV-2 S/N and four cold-coronavirus spikes on unexposed-donor CD4+ T cells, cells permitting. Clones were sequenced by immunoSEQ multiplex PCR, and TCRdb holds only the in-frame ones, with some missing. The sample lists about 19,000 clones, over 65% occurring once. This sample is part of a study of CD4 T cells in relation to SARS-CoV-2 and coronaviruses. Broader study findings: No crossreactivity against non-spike viral proteins was tested here. In roughly 65% of donors, memory CD4+ clonotypes crossrecognized SARS-CoV-2 and at least one common cold coronavirus spike.

This chain uses TRBV9 with TRBJ1-1; D is unresolved. This receptor was taken from a human donor in good health. Source material: CD4+ T cells from PBMCs, cultured in vitro. DNA for the CDR3: TGTGCCAGCAGCGTGGAGGGAGGTAGGACTGAAGCTTTCTTT. It is translated as CASSVEGGRTEAFF.